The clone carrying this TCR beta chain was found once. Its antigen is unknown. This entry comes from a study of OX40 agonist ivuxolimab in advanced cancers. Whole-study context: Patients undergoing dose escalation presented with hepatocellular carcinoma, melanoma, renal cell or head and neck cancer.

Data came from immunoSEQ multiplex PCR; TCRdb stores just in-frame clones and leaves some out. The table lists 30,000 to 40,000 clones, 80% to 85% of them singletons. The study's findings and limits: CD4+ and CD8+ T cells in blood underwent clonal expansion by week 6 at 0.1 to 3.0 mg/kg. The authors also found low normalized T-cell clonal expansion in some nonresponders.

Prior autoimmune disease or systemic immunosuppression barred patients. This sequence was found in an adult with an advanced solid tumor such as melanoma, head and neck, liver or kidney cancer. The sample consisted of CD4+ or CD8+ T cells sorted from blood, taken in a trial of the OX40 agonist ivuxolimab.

The DNA for the CDR3 is TGTGCCTCCGACGGACTAGCGGGAGCCCAAGCCTACAATGAGCAGTTCTTC. It yields the protein CASDGLAGAQAYNEQFF. This rearrangement joins TRBV30 to TRBJ2-1, with 13 positions matching TRBD2. Losses at the gene ends were 7 bases for V and 2 bases for J; bases not matched to a gene: 11. This CDR3 spans 17 amino acids. The V gene's germline CDR1 is GTSNPN and CDR2 SVGIG (reference sequence). Using reference TRBV30 and TRBJ2-1 for the parts outside the CDR3, the full variable domain is SQTIHQWPATLVQPVGSPLSLECTVEGTSNPNLYWYRQAAGRGLQLLFYSVGIGQISSEVPQNLSASRPQDRQFILSSKKLLLSDSGFYLCASDGLAGAQAYNEQFFGPGTRLTVL.